The 10 T cell receptor beta chains below come from one sample, sequenced in a study of blood T cell repertoires in COVID-19. This table comes from immunoSEQ multiplex PCR, and its TCRdb copy is limited to in-frame clones, with some not included. The sample carries 180,000 or so clones, just under 85% recorded once. Sequences were obtained from peripheral blood. All receptors come from a middle-aged man who had recovered from COVID-19.

This chain connects TRBV7-2 to TRBJ2-7, with 7 bases that match TRBD1. The junction had 4 bases not matched to a gene; V was cut back by 1 base and J by 7 bases. This CDR3 is built from 13 residues. CDR1 SGHTA and CDR2 FQGNSA come from the germline V gene. CDR3 in amino acids: CASSLDRGGEQYF. DNA for the CDR3: TGTGCCAGCAGCTTAGACAGGGGTGGGGAGCAGTACTTC.

This clone was found a few times. The V gene is TRBV7-2, the J gene TRBJ1-1; no reliable D call. This CDR3 comprises 14 residues. The V gene lost 2 bases and the J gene lost 4 bases, with 11 bases spanning the gap. CDR1 is SGHTA and CDR2 is FQGNSA in the germline V gene. This chain's CDR3 is CASSLRVEGTEAFF. The CDR3 bases are TGTGCCAGCAGCTTACGGGTTGAAGGCACTGAAGCTTTCTTT. The whole variable domain, filled in from reference TRBV7-2 and TRBJ1-1, reads GAGVSQSPSNKVTEKGKDVELRCDPISGHTALYWYRQSLGQGLEFLIYFQGNSAPDKSGLPSDRFSAERTGGSVSTLTIQRTQQEDSAVYLCASSLRVEGTEAFFGQGTRLTVV.

This rearrangement joins TRBV18 to TRBJ2-2; D may be TRBD2 (6 bases). Between the trimmed V and J ends, which lost 6 bases and 1 base, there was a span of 12 bases. The CDR3 consists of 15 residues. The germline V gene has CDR1 KGHSH and CDR2 LQKENI. The CDR3 reads CASSPGGQNTGELFF. The CDR3 DNA sequence: TGTGCCAGCTCCCCCGGAGGGCAGAACACCGGGGAGCTGTTTTTT. Based on the CDR3 plus reference TRBV18 and TRBJ2-2, the full variable domain is NAGVMQNPRHLVRRRGQEARLRCSPMKGHSHVYWYRQLPEEGLKFMVYLQKENIIDESGMPKERFSAEFPKEGPSILRIQQVVRGDSAAYFCASSPGGQNTGELFFGEGSRLTVL.

This clone has a handful of counts. The V and J genes are TRBV27 and TRBJ2-2, with 9 bases matching TRBD1. Per the germline V gene, CDR1 is MNHEY and CDR2 is SMNVEV (reference sequence). This CDR3 contains 15 residues. Germline trimming cut 5 bases from V and 6 bases from J; bases unmatched to any gene: 7. This CDR3 reads CASSTGTGNSGELFF. CDR3 DNA: TGTGCCAGCAGTACCGGGACAGGGAATTCCGGGGAGCTGTTTTTT.

The chain has TRBV4-2 and TRBJ2-4; 9 nucleotides line up with TRBD2. Trimming at V came to 0 bases and at J to 2 bases, leaving 2 bases not matched to a gene. Germline values: CDR1 LGHNA, CDR2 YNFKEQ. The CDR3 extends over 16 amino acids. The CDR3 here is CASSQESGGTKNIQYF. The CDR3 DNA reads as TGTGCCAGCAGCCAAGAAAGCGGGGGGACCAAAAACATTCAGTACTTC.

The V gene is TRBV24-1, the J gene TRBJ1-2; 8 bases line up with TRBD1. The V segment lost 9 bases and the J segment 6 bases; nucleotides outside the gene matches: 11. The CDR3 has 14 residues. Germline loops: CDR1 KGHDR, CDR2 SFDVKD. As DNA, the CDR3 is TGTGCCACCTCCACCGGGACAGGACACAATGGCTACACCTTC. This translates into CATSTGTGHNGYTF.

V gene TRBV9 combines with J gene TRBJ2-1, with 10 bases fitting TRBD2. From germline, CDR1 is SGDLS and CDR2 YYNGEE. This CDR3 is built from 15 residues. The trim removed 2 bases at V and 9 bases at J, leaving 8 bases unmatched. This CDR3 is CASSVRAGGPSEQFF. CDR3 bases: TGTGCCAGCAGCGTCCGAGCGGGGGGGCCGTCTGAGCAGTTCTTC.

This sequence joins TRBV2 and TRBJ2-7; D not certain. CDR3 size: 13 residues. Germline CDR1 and CDR2: SNHLY and FYNNEI. The ends were cut back, 4 bases at V and 3 bases at J, with 10 bases in the middle. The CDR3 DNA sequence: TGTGCCAGCAGTGGGCTCACACACTACGAGCAGTACTTC. Protein: CASSGLTHYEQYF.

This clone was observed a single time. This chain connects TRBV19 to TRBJ1-3; 7 bases are shared with TRBD1. V lost 3 bases and J lost 0; bases outside the gene matches: 5. Germline V lookup: CDR1 LNHDA, CDR2 SQIVND (reference sequence). This CDR3 contains 16 residues. The CDR3 region is CASSMGDRISGNTIYF. The CDR3 coding sequence is TGTGCCAGTAGTATGGGGGACAGAATCTCTGGAAACACCATATATTTT.

The rearrangement links TRBV10-3 to TRBJ2-7, with D perhaps matching TRBD1 (6 bases). Trimming took 6 bases from V and 2 from J, leaving 20 bases between them. Germline loops: CDR1 ENHRY, CDR2 SYGVKD. The CDR3 extends over 16 amino acids. The CDR3 DNA reads TGTGCCATCAGCGATGAAACAGGGCGGGCTCCCTACGAGCAGTACTTC. Translation: CAISDETGRAPYEQYF.